This T cell receptor beta chain appears in the sequencing data of a study of cytomegalovirus exposure and HLA in healthy donors. Primers: 60 Vbeta forward and 13 Jbeta reverse. Generated by immunoSEQ multiplex PCR, the TCRdb table keeps only in-frame clones and is missing some. The data show about 160,000 clones, approximately 76% seen once. Study-wide results and limits: Associated with HLA alleles at 0.05 false discovery rate in a later analysis were around 15,000 TCR beta sequences.

CDR1 is SGHDT and CDR2 is YYEEEE in the germline V gene. V was pared by 1 base and J by 1 base, with 16 bases between. This CDR3 is 17 amino acids long. On this clone: The antigen remains unidentified.

The sample comprised PBMCs. This receptor was taken from a female donor in good health and CMV-seronegative. The chain couples TRBV5-6 to TRBJ2-3, with D maybe TRBD2 (7 bases). The CDR3 reads CASSLLGGAVGTDTQYF. In DNA, the CDR3 is TGTGCCAGCAGCTTGTTAGGGGGGGCGGTCGGCACAGATACGCAGTATTTT.